Below, 17 T cell receptor beta chains from the same sample are listed, as sequenced in a study of control samples from healthy donors and cancer patients. Measured with immunoSEQ multiplex PCR; TCRdb has only the in-frame clones, and not every one. The table lists about 150,000 clones, 92% of them singletons. The sample comprised blood. The receptors originated from a woman aged 30 to 39 in good health.

Comments on this clone: Other nucleotide sequences from this sample produce the same CDR3. V gene TRBV27 combines with J gene TRBJ2-5; TRBD1 agrees at 7 bases. The CDR3 extends over 14 amino acids. The V gene's germline CDR1 is MNHEY and CDR2 SMNVEV (reference sequence). V trimming: 5 bases; J trimming: 4 bases; junction bases outside the gene matches: 7. Here the CDR3 DNA reads TGTGCCAGCAGTCTACTAGGGGACAGAGAGACCCAGTACTTC. It translates to CASSLLGDRETQYF.

The V call is TRBV12-3 or TRBV12-4, the J call TRBJ2-7; D remains ambiguous. Trimming stripped 5 bases from V and 5 bases from J, with 7 bases between. The CDR3 has 11 amino acids. Written as DNA, the CDR3 is TGTGCCAGCAGTGTCTATAACGAGCAGTACTTC. This sequence encodes CASSVYNEQYF.

This sequence joins TRBV7-6 and TRBJ2-5, with D perhaps being TRBD1 or TRBD2 (7 bases each). Trimming cost V 1 base and J 7 bases, with 16 bases left between them. The CDR3 length is 15 residues. Germline CDR1 SGHVS, CDR2 FNYEAQ. The CDR3 here is CASSLEQGGVTTQYF. The CDR3 DNA reads TGTGCCAGCAGCTTAGAGCAGGGGGGGGTTACGACCCAGTACTTC. The full variable domain, its missing parts supplied by reference TRBV7-6 and TRBJ2-5, is GAGVSQSPRYKVTKRGQDVALRCDPISGHVSLYWYRQALGQGPEFLTYFNYEAQQDKSGLPNDRFSAERPEGSISTLTIQRTEQRDSAMYRCASSLEQGGVTTQYFGPGTRLLVL.

V is TRBV5-1 and J is TRBJ2-5, with D unresolved. Per germline, CDR1 SGHRS and CDR2 YFSETQ. The CDR3 has 13 amino acids. V shed 0 bases and J shed 4 bases, with 7 bases lying between them. The CDR3 DNA reads TGCGCCAGCAGCTTGGGGAATTTAGAGACCCAGTACTTC. It codes for CASSLGNLETQYF.

The chain recombines TRBV2 with TRBJ1-2; D gene uncertain. Per germline, CDR1 SNHLY and CDR2 FYNNEI. Trimming stripped 2 bases from V and 0 bases from J, with 13 bases between. This CDR3 spans 16 amino acids. The CDR3 coding sequence is TGTGCCAGCAGTGAAAACTATTACTTCGCTAACTATGGCTACACCTTC. It yields the protein CASSENYYFANYGYTF.

The gene calls are TRBV3-1 (or the pseudogene TRBV3-2) and TRBJ1-5; 8 bases match TRBD1. Trimming cost V 6 bases and J 6 bases; bases outside gene matches: 10. The CDR3 contains 15 residues. Germline CDR1 and CDR2: LGHDT and YNNKEL (reference sequence). CDR3: CASSPDRVGTQPQHF. Here the CDR3 DNA reads TGTGCCAGCAGTCCGGACAGGGTAGGCACTCAGCCCCAGCATTTT.

The chain has TRBV5-8 and TRBJ1-5, with D possibly being TRBD1 (6 bases). Germline V gene sequence: CDR1 SGHTS, CDR2 YDEGEE. V dropped 0 bases and J dropped 2 bases, with 24 bases sitting between them. The CDR3 consists of 20 residues. CDR3 amino acids: CASSLVHSWTEKTRNQPQHF. In DNA, the CDR3 is TGTGCCAGCAGCTTGGTCCATTCCTGGACAGAGAAAACACGCAATCAGCCCCAGCATTTT.

This clone has just a few counts. The chain combines TRBV1 with TRBJ1-5; TRBD1, as called in the table, went unchecked against the DNA. TRBV1 is a known pseudogene. This CDR3 is 16 amino acids long. CDR3 nucleotide sequence: TGCACCAGCAGCCAAGAACCCAGGGGAAGCAATCAGCCCCAGCATTTT. Translated: CTSSQEPRGSNQPQHF.

The rearrangement uses TRBV6-1 and TRBJ1-1, with D perhaps TRBD1 (5 bases). V lost 1 base, J lost 10 bases, and 10 bases lay in between. Looked up from germline, CDR1 is MNHNS and CDR2 is SASEGT. The length of the CDR3 is 12 residues. CDR3: CASSEVPTGAFF. CDR3 nucleotides: TGTGCCAGCAGTGAAGTCCCTACAGGAGCTTTCTTT.

The chain uses TRBV4-2 and TRBJ2-2; a possible D gene is TRBD2 (7 bases). From germline, CDR1 is LGHNA and CDR2 YNFKEQ. The CDR3 extends over 17 amino acids. V lost 1 base to trimming and J lost 1 base, with 13 bases between them. CDR3 residues: CASSQVGGQGNTGELFF. CDR3 in DNA: TGTGCCAGCAGCCAAGTGGGGGGGCAGGGGAACACCGGGGAGCTGTTTTTT.

The chain couples TRBV30 to TRBJ2-2, with TRBD2 matching over 10 bases. This CDR3 is 17 amino acids long. The germline gives CDR1 GTSNPN, CDR2 SVGIG (reference sequence). V trimming: 0 bases; J trimming: 2 bases; junction bases outside the gene matches: 6. CDR3 sequence (DNA): TGTGCCTGGAGTGTAACGGGACTAGCGACTAACACCGGGGAGCTGTTTTTT. Its protein product is CAWSVTGLATNTGELFF.

Comments on this clone: One end of the junction does not line up with germline, which may come from a read error. This chain joins TRBV28 and TRBJ2-7; D is tentatively TRBD1 or TRBD2 (5 bases each). Germline V gene sequence: CDR1 MDHEN, CDR2 SYDVKM. The CDR3 has 15 amino acids. The CDR3 DNA reads as TGTGCCAGCAGTTCGAGGGGACCGCTCTCCCACGAGCAGTACTTC. Protein sequence: CASSSRGPLSHEQYF. The variable domain in full, completed from reference TRBV28 and TRBJ2-7, reads DVKVTQSSRYLVKRTGEKVFLECVQDMDHENMFWYRQDPGLGLRLIYFSYDVKMKEKGDIPEGYSVSREKKERFSLILESASTNQTSMYLCASSSRGPLSHEQYFGPGTRLTVT.

V and J are TRBV11-2 and TRBJ2-1; D not resolved. The CDR3 covers 15 residues. Germline CDR1 is SGHAT and CDR2 is FQNNGV. V dropped 3 bases and J dropped 6 bases, with 15 bases sitting between them. Written as DNA, the CDR3 is TGTGCCAGCAGCTTGTGGCCTCCCTCGGTCAATGAGCAGTTCTTC. Its translation is CASSLWPPSVNEQFF.

This sequence joins TRBV7-9 and TRBJ2-6; D call uncertain. Germline V gives CDR1 SEHNR, CDR2 FQNEAQ (reference sequence). This CDR3 contains 15 residues. Trimming stripped 4 bases from V and 0 bases from J, with 7 bases between. The CDR3 DNA reads as TGTGCCAGCAGCTCGGGTCGCTCTGGGGCCAACGTCCTGACTTTC. Translated, it gives CASSSGRSGANVLTF.

This clone was recorded only once. The chain links TRBV12-3 or TRBV12-4 to TRBJ2-1; D may be TRBD2 (6 bases). Trimming took 8 bases from V and 7 from J, leaving 12 bases between them. The CDR3 spans 12 residues. This CDR3 is CASLGSPNEQFF. In nucleotides, the CDR3 is TGTGCCAGCCTCGGGAGCCCAAATGAGCAGTTCTTC.

V usage is TRBV24-1 and J usage is TRBJ2-3; the match to TRBD1 covers 12 bases. This CDR3 is built from 16 residues. Per the germline V gene, CDR1 is KGHDR and CDR2 is SFDVKD. The V and J ends lost 2 bases and 6 bases, in that order; junction bases with no gene match: 5. The CDR3 DNA sequence: TGTGCCACCAGTGATTCCGGGACAGGGGGCCGGGATACGCAGTATTTT. Its protein product is CATSDSGTGGRDTQYF.

The chain joins TRBV15 to TRBJ2-7; a weak D match, TRBD2 (5 bases). Germline CDR1 is LNHNV and CDR2 is YYDKDF (reference sequence). Trimming removed 4 bases from V and 6 bases from J, with 22 bases in between. CDR3 length equals 16 residues. The CDR3 is CATSTPKDWAKVEQYF. DNA of the CDR3: TGTGCCACCAGCACCCCAAAGGACTGGGCTAAGGTCGAGCAGTACTTC. The complete variable domain, with remaining parts taken from reference TRBV15 and TRBJ2-7, reads DAMVIQNPRYQVTQFGKPVTLSCSQTLNHNVMYWYQQKSSQAPKLLFHYYDKDFNNEADTPDNFQSRRPNTSFCFLDIRSPGLGDTAMYLCATSTPKDWAKVEQYFGPGTRLTVT.